This T cell receptor (delta chain) was obtained from a study of gammadelta T cells in human blood. Points from the study as a whole: Microbial exposure reportedly appeared to drive polyclonal expansion of innate gamma-delta T cells right after birth.

TCRdb re-called the RT-PCR reads through CATT. The sample has about 810 delta-chain clones, roughly 51% seen once. This clone is termed large. Its cognate antigen is unknown. The J segment lost 5 bases and the V segment lost 2 bases, leaving 1 base of the junction unmatched. This CDR3 region has 14 residues. CDR1 and CDR2 (germline): GEAIGNYY, EKD. This sequence was found in a newborn. The sample comprised Vgamma9Vdelta2 gamma-delta T cells from cord blood. The chain recombines TRDV2 with TRDJ2; TRDD3 agrees at 10 bases. CDR3 loop: CACDILGDTAQLFF. CDR3 nucleotide sequence: TGTGCCTGTGACATACTGGGGGATACAGCACAACTCTTCTTT.